This TCR beta chain comes out of a study of cytomegalovirus exposure and HLA in healthy donors. Whole-study results and caveats: When the data were analyzed later, several of the most significant clusters appeared to be linked to common viral pathogens. In a later analysis, V- and J-gene trimming of beta chains associated with a DCLRE1C missense variant, replicated independently.

Concerning this clone itself: Antigen: not known.

The CDR3 covers 14 residues. CDR1 is MNHEY, CDR2 SMNVEV, per germline (reference sequence). Trimming took 7 bases from V and 5 from J, leaving 14 bases between them. The PCR employed 60 Vbeta primers together with 13 Jbeta primers. Profiled with immunoSEQ multiplex PCR; TCRdb holds only in-frame clones, not every one. The sample yields some 86,000 clones, 70% to 80% seen once. Specimen: PBMCs. The receptor was isolated from a woman aged 35 to 49 in good health and CMV-seropositive. The J gene is TRBJ1-4, the V gene TRBV27; D is perhaps TRBD1 (6 bases). In nucleotides, the CDR3 is TGTGCCAGCACCCCAATGAGGGGGAATGAAAAACTGTTTTTT. It is translated as CASTPMRGNEKLFF.